Below, one T cell receptor (beta chain) is given with its context. As yet, its antigen is unknown. In the PCR, 60 Vbeta and 13 Jbeta primers were used. The assay was immunoSEQ multiplex PCR, and TCRdb's table has in-frame clones only and misses some. Reported are over 100,000 clones; the ten largest clones contain 1.5% to 2%. This sample is drawn from a study of cytomegalovirus exposure and HLA in healthy donors. Across the study: About 85 million unique TCRs from HLA-typed donors were held in an early release of data. Study-level findings and limits: Specificity for CMV antigens was confirmed in vitro for three of the CMV-associated chains. Researchers had no immune exposure information except CMV serostatus available. Listed as cytomegalovirus-associated were 150 to 200 TCR beta chains.

The CDR3 is 13 residues long. CDR1 and CDR2 from the germline V gene are SQVTM and ANQGSEA. V shed 4 bases, J shed 7 bases, and the junction held 9 bases outside the gene matches. Sequencing was carried out using PBMCs. The clonotype originates from a man between 18 and 35 years old in good health and CMV-seronegative. The genes are TRBV29-1 and TRBJ2-7, with 8 bases matching TRBD1. CDR3 sequence: CSVGFTGGREQYF. The DNA of the CDR3 is TGCAGCGTTGGGTTTACAGGGGGACGGGAGCAGTACTTC.